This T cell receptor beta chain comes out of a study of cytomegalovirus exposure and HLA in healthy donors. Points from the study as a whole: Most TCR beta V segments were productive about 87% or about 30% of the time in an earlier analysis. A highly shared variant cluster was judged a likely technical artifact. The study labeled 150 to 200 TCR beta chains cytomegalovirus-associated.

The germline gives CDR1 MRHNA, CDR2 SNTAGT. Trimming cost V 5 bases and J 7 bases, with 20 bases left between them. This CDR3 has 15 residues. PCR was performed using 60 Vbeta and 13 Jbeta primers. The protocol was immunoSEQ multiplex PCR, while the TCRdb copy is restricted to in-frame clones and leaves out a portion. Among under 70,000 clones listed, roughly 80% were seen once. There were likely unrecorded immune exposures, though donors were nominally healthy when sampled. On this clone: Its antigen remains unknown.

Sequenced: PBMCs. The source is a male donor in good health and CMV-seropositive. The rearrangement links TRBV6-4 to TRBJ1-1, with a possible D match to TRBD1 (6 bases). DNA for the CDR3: TGTGCCAGCAGTCCTACCCCGGACAGTTTGAGTGAAGCTTTCTTT. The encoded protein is CASSPTPDSLSEAFF.